A single sample is the source of the 26 T cell receptor beta chains below, sequenced in a study of cytotoxic CD8 clonotypes in ibrutinib-treated CLL. Here immunoSEQ multiplex PCR was the method, and the copy in TCRdb shows in-frame clones only, minus some. Of about 9,400 clones in the sample, approximately 60% were seen once. This specimen was PBMCs, taken before ibrutinib treatment. The receptors come from a human donor with chronic lymphocytic leukemia.

The V and J genes are TRBV18 and TRBJ2-7, with D maybe TRBD2 (5 bases). This CDR3 has 13 amino acids. V shed 7 bases and J shed 3 bases, with 13 bases lying between them. CDR1 is KGHSH, CDR2 LQKENI, per germline. The CDR3 sequence is CASCDGICYEQYF. DNA for the CDR3: TGTGCCAGCTGTGACGGGATATGCTACGAGCAGTACTTC.

The sample holds a few counts of this clone. J is TRBJ1-5 and V is TRBV30, with 7 bases identical to TRBD1. Trimming removed 0 bases from V and 3 bases from J; junction bases left unmatched: 8. CDR1 GTSNPN and CDR2 SVGIG come from the germline V gene (reference sequence). The CDR3 consists of 16 residues. DNA for the CDR3: TGTGCCTGGAGTGTAAAGGGGGCTCAGGCCAATCAGCCCCAGCATTTT. Translation gives CAWSVKGAQANQPQHF. The full variable domain, completed using reference TRBV30 and TRBJ1-5, is SQTIHQWPATLVQPVGSPLSLECTVEGTSNPNLYWYRQAAGRGLQLLFYSVGIGQISSEVPQNLSASRPQDRQFILSSKKLLLSDSGFYLCAWSVKGAQANQPQHFGDGTRLSIL.

This clone was counted between two and nine times. The V call is TRBV19, the J call TRBJ1-1; D unclear. V was shortened by 5 bases and J by 6 bases, with 10 bases between the two germline ends. The CDR3 totals 12 residues. Germline CDR1 reads LNHDA; CDR2 reads SQIVND (reference sequence). For the CDR3, the DNA is TGTGCCAGTAGTTCTGGACGGTCTGAAGCTTTCTTT. Residues: CASSSGRSEAFF.

This rearrangement joins TRBV5-1 to TRBJ2-3; weak D call: TRBD2 (7 bases). Trimming left V 0 bases short and J 4 bases short, with 9 bases between. Germline lookup yields CDR1 SGHRS and CDR2 YFSETQ. CDR3 length: 14 residues. In nucleotides, the CDR3 is TGCGCCAGCAGCTTGGTGGGGGGGCCAGATACGCAGTATTTT. Encoded protein: CASSLVGGPDTQYF. Using reference TRBV5-1 and TRBJ2-3 for the parts outside the CDR3, the full variable domain is KAGVTQTPRYLIKTRGQQVTLSCSPISGHRSVSWYQQTPGQGLQFLFEYFSETQRNKGNFPGRFSGRQFSNSRSEMNVSTLELGDSALYLCASSLVGGPDTQYFGPGTRLTVL.

The chain recombines TRBV6-1 with TRBJ2-1; perhaps TRBD1 as D (6 bases). V shed 0 bases and J shed 8 bases, with 14 bases lying between them. This CDR3 contains 15 residues. Per the germline V gene, CDR1 is MNHNS and CDR2 is SASEGT. The CDR3 region is CASSEAPQGYYEQFF. The CDR3, as DNA: TGTGCCAGCAGTGAAGCCCCCCAGGGGTACTATGAGCAGTTCTTC.

This clone was seen more than once but under ten times. V gene TRBV2 combines with J gene TRBJ2-3; D gene unclear. The V gene's germline CDR1 is SNHLY and CDR2 FYNNEI. The CDR3 sequence is 11 residues long. The germline V and J ends were trimmed by 8 bases and 4 bases, with 7 bases remaining between them. Here the CDR3 DNA reads TGTGCCAGCCAGACACCAGATACGCAGTATTTT. Translated, it gives CASQTPDTQYF.

This clone is categorized as medium-sized. This sequence joins TRBV7-9 and TRBJ2-2; D gene unclear. There are 14 residues in the CDR3. Looked up from germline, CDR1 is SEHNR and CDR2 is FQNEAQ (reference sequence). Trimming shortened V by 5 bases and J by 1 base, and 8 bases separated the two germline ends. As DNA, the CDR3 is TGTGCCAGCAGCCCGGACGGGAACACCGGGGAGCTGTTTTTT. The encoded protein is CASSPDGNTGELFF.

The chain links TRBV7-2 to TRBJ2-4, with no clear D. Germline CDR1 reads SGHTA; CDR2 reads FQGNSA. V lost 0 bases, J lost 4 bases, and 7 bases lay in between. The CDR3 has 14 residues. The DNA for the CDR3 is TGTGCCAGCAGCTTAGCGGACCAGAAAAACATTCAGTACTTC. It specifies CASSLADQKNIQYF.

This clone was recorded a few times. The rearrangement links TRBV6-5 to TRBJ2-1; TRBD2 is a possible D gene (5 bases). In germline, CDR1 is MNHEY, CDR2 SVGAGI. The V end was cut by 1 base, the J end by 10 bases, with 14 bases between. The CDR3 sequence is 14 residues long. The CDR3 is CASSYWTPPAEQFF. The CDR3 coding sequence is TGTGCCAGCAGTTACTGGACTCCTCCCGCGGAGCAGTTCTTC.

The chain uses TRBV5-1 and TRBJ2-5; no firm D call. The CDR3 extends over 15 amino acids. Trimming cost V 0 bases and J 5 bases, with 14 bases left between them. Germline lookup yields CDR1 SGHRS and CDR2 YFSETQ. The CDR3, as DNA: TGCGCCAGCAGCTTGGTGCCGGGTTCTACGGAGACCCAGTACTTC. Protein: CASSLVPGSTETQYF. Variable domain in full (rest from reference TRBV5-1 and TRBJ2-5): KAGVTQTPRYLIKTRGQQVTLSCSPISGHRSVSWYQQTPGQGLQFLFEYFSETQRNKGNFPGRFSGRQFSNSRSEMNVSTLELGDSALYLCASSLVPGSTETQYFGPGTRLLVL.

This clone was seen a single time. This rearrangement joins TRBV19 to TRBJ2-7, with D perhaps TRBD2 (5 bases). V was trimmed by 5 bases and J by 3 bases, leaving 17 bases between them. The CDR3 runs 15 residues. Germline CDR1 and CDR2: LNHDA and SQIVND (reference sequence). For the CDR3, the DNA is TGTGCCAGTAGTGTTGCTCTCTGGGGAGTCTACGAGCAGTACTTC. Its protein product is CASSVALWGVYEQYF. The full variable domain, completed using reference TRBV19 and TRBJ2-7, is DGGITQSPKYLFRKEGQNVTLSCEQNLNHDAMYWYRQDPGQGLRLIYYSQIVNDFQKGDIAEGYSVSREKKESFPLTVTSAQKNPTAFYLCASSVALWGVYEQYFGPGTRLTVT.

The V gene is TRBV6-6, the J gene TRBJ2-2; possible D gene TRBD2, 5 bases. This CDR3 contains 15 residues. V gave up 2 bases and J gave up 1 base, with 8 bases separating them. In germline, CDR1 is MNHNY, CDR2 SVGAGI (reference sequence). Here the CDR3 DNA reads TGTGCCAGCAGTTACAGGGAGTGGAACACCGGGGAGCTGTTTTTT. Protein: CASSYREWNTGELFF.

J is TRBJ1-4 and V is TRBV18; 10 nucleotides agree with TRBD1. CDR3 length: 15 amino acids. CDR1 and CDR2 (germline): KGHSH, LQKENI. The trim removed 0 bases at V and 7 bases at J, leaving 2 bases unmatched. DNA of the CDR3: TGTGCCAGCTCACCACCGGGGGACAGGGGTGAAAAACTGTTTTTT. Protein product: CASSPPGDRGEKLFF.

The rearrangement joins TRBV30 to TRBJ1-5, with D maybe TRBD1 (6 bases). The V gene's germline CDR1 is GTSNPN and CDR2 SVGIG (reference sequence). Trimming left V 0 bases short and J 9 bases short, with 12 bases between. The CDR3 sequence is 13 residues long. The CDR3 is CAWSVDRFWPQHF. CDR3 nucleotides: TGTGCCTGGAGTGTAGACAGGTTCTGGCCCCAGCATTTT.

A few counts support this clone. The chain employs TRBV18 and TRBJ1-2; D is unresolved. Per germline, CDR1 KGHSH and CDR2 LQKENI. This CDR3 contains 16 residues. V was shortened by 0 bases and J by 0 bases, with 11 bases between the two germline ends. The CDR3 bases are TGTGCCAGCTCACCACCGAACAGCCCTTCTAACTATGGCTACACCTTC. Translating gives CASSPPNSPSNYGYTF.

The chain recombines TRBV7-8 with TRBJ2-5; no reliable D call. The CDR3 totals 16 residues. Trimming removed 5 bases from V and 7 bases from J, with 23 bases in between. CDR1 is SGHVS and CDR2 is FQNEAQ in the germline V gene. Written as DNA, the CDR3 is TGTGCCAGCAGCCCTCAGGCAGGCTCTTCTTTCGGGACCCAGTACTTC. This gives the protein CASSPQAGSSFGTQYF.

V usage is TRBV19 and J usage is TRBJ2-1, with 9 bases lining up with TRBD1. Germline lookup yields CDR1 LNHDA and CDR2 SQIVND (reference sequence). This CDR3 has 17 amino acids. The junction had 10 bases not matched to a gene; V was cut back by 2 bases and J by 5 bases. This CDR3 reads CASSIRSTGGHNNEQFF. CDR3 coding DNA: TGTGCCAGTAGTATAAGGTCGACAGGGGGTCACAACAATGAGCAGTTCTTC. The full variable domain, with the rest looked up from reference TRBV19 and TRBJ2-1, is DGGITQSPKYLFRKEGQNVTLSCEQNLNHDAMYWYRQDPGQGLRLIYYSQIVNDFQKGDIAEGYSVSREKKESFPLTVTSAQKNPTAFYLCASSIRSTGGHNNEQFFGPGTRLTVL.

This clone is large by share. CDR3 in amino acids: CAVPQRYSNQPQHF. The CDR3 DNA reads TGTGCCGTGCCCCAAAGATATAGCAATCAGCCCCAGCATTTT. The chain combines TRBV19 with TRBJ1-5; D gene ambiguous. The CDR3 runs to 14 residues. The germline V and J ends were trimmed by 11 bases and 0 bases, with 14 bases remaining between them. Germline CDR1 is LNHDA and CDR2 is SQIVND (reference sequence).

V is TRBV27 and J is TRBJ2-1; 10 bases fit TRBD1. Germline lookup yields CDR1 MNHEY and CDR2 SMNVEV (reference sequence). J gave up 11 bases and V 9 bases, and 10 bases lay outside the gene matches. The CDR3 consists of 13 residues. The CDR3: CASTRDRGSKQFF. The CDR3, as DNA: TGTGCCAGTACGCGGGACAGGGGTTCTAAGCAGTTCTTC.

The chain links TRBV10-3 to TRBJ2-7, with 11 nucleotides matching TRBD2. V lost 5 bases and J lost 2; bases outside the gene matches: 5. Germline-derived CDR1 and CDR2 are ENHRY and SYGVKD. This CDR3 contains 15 residues. In DNA form, the CDR3 reads TGTGCCATCAGTCGAACTAGCGGGAGAACCTACGAGCAGTACTTC. It yields the protein CAISRTSGRTYEQYF.

This sequence joins TRBV2 and TRBJ2-3; 7 bases are shared with TRBD2. This CDR3 has 15 amino acids. Germline V gives CDR1 SNHLY, CDR2 FYNNEI. The trim removed 8 bases at V and 5 bases at J, leaving 13 bases unmatched. In DNA, the CDR3 is TGTGCCAGCCTAAGCGCCGGGACTAAAGTAGATACGCAGTATTTT. Protein: CASLSAGTKVDTQYF.

The rearrangement joins TRBV10-3 to TRBJ2-1; TRBD2 aligns across 8 bases. CDR3 size: 15 residues. The ends lost 5 bases at V and 0 bases at J; junction bases unmatched: 3. Per the germline V gene, CDR1 is ENHRY and CDR2 is SYGVKD. This CDR3 is CAISNSGNSYNEQFF. The DNA for the CDR3 is TGTGCCATCAGTAATAGCGGGAACTCCTACAATGAGCAGTTCTTC.

V usage is TRBV2 and J usage is TRBJ2-5, with D unresolved. The germline V and J ends were trimmed by 8 bases and 3 bases, with 13 bases remaining between them. From germline, CDR1 is SNHLY and CDR2 FYNNEI. The CDR3 consists of 13 residues. The CDR3 loop reads CASADRREETQYF. CDR3 DNA: TGTGCCAGCGCTGATCGTCGGGAAGAGACCCAGTACTTC.

The chain couples TRBV29-1 to TRBJ2-7; 8 nucleotides line up with TRBD2. With 7 bases clipped from V and 3 bases from J, the junction kept 11 bases outside the gene matches. Per the germline V gene, CDR1 is SQVTM and CDR2 is ANQGSEA. This CDR3 has 14 amino acids. The CDR3 nucleotides read TGCAGCGCCCGGGGCAGCGGGAGAGACTACGAGCAGTACTTC. It codes for CSARGSGRDYEQYF.

This chain connects TRBV6-6 to TRBJ1-2; a weak D match, TRBD1 (5 bases). CDR3 size: 14 residues. Germline CDR1 and CDR2: MNHNY and SVGAGI (reference sequence). V lost 10 bases to trimming and J lost 4 bases, with 19 bases between them. CDR3 in amino acids: CATGGKGVGYGYTF. For the CDR3, the DNA is TGTGCCACCGGGGGGAAGGGCGTAGGCTATGGCTACACCTTC.

This clone showed up just once. The chain recombines TRBV4-2 with TRBJ2-2, with D unclear. The CDR3 covers 17 residues. Germline V lookup: CDR1 LGHNA, CDR2 YNFKEQ. The germline V and J ends were trimmed by 3 bases and 0 bases, with 14 bases remaining between them. Written as DNA, the CDR3 is TGTGCCAGCAGCCATAGGCAGATCCTTCCGAACACCGGGGAGCTGTTTTTT. It translates to CASSHRQILPNTGELFF.